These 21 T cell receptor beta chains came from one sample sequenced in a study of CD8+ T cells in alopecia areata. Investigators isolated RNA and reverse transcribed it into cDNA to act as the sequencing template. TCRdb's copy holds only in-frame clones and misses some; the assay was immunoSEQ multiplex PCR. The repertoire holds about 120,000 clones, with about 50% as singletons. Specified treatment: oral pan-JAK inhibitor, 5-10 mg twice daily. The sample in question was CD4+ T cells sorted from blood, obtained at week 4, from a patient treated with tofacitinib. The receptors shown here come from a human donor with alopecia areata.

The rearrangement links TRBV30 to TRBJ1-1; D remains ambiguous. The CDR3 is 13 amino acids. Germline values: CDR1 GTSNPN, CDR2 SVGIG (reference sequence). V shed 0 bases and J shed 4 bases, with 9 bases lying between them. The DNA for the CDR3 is TGTGCCTGGAGTGTAAGGGTGGGCACTGAAGCTTTCTTT. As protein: CAWSVRVGTEAFF. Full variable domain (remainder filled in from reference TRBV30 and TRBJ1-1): SQTIHQWPATLVQPVGSPLSLECTVEGTSNPNLYWYRQAAGRGLQLLFYSVGIGQISSEVPQNLSASRPQDRQFILSSKKLLLSDSGFYLCAWSVRVGTEAFFGQGTRLTVV.

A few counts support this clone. CDR3 in DNA: TGTGCCAGCTGGACAGCCTTTACTGAAGCTTTCTTT. It encodes CASWTAFTEAFF. The rearrangement uses TRBV19 and TRBJ1-1; D perhaps matches TRBD1 (6 bases). The germline V and J ends were trimmed by 9 bases and 5 bases, with 13 bases remaining between them. Germline CDR1 LNHDA, CDR2 SQIVND (reference sequence). The CDR3 runs 12 residues.

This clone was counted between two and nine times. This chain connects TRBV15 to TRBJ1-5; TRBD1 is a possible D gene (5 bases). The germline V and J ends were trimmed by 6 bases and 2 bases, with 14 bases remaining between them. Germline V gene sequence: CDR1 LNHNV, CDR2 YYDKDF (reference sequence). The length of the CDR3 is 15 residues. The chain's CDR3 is CATRMRGSGNQPQHF. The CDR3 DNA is TGTGCCACCAGGATGAGGGGTAGCGGCAATCAGCCCCAGCATTTT.

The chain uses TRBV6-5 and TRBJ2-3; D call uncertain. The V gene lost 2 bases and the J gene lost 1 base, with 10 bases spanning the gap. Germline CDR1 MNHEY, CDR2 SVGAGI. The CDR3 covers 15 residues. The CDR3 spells CASSYGSYRTDTQYF. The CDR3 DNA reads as TGTGCCAGCAGTTACGGTAGTTACCGCACAGATACGCAGTATTTT.

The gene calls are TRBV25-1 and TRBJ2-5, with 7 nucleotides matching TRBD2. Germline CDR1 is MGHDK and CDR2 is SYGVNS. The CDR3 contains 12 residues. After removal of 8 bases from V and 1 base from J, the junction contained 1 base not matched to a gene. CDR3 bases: TGTGCCAGCCGGGGGGTCCAAGAGACCCAGTACTTC. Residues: CASRGVQETQYF.

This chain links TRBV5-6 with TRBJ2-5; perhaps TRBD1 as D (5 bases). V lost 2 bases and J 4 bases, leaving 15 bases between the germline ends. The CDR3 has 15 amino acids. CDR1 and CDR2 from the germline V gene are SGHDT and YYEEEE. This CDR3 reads CASSFRVPWGETQYF. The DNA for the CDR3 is TGTGCCAGCAGCTTCAGGGTCCCTTGGGGAGAGACCCAGTACTTC.

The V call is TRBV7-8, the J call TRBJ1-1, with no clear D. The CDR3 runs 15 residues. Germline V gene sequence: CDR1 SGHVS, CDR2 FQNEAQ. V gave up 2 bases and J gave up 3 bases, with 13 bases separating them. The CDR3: CASSLRTDRDTEAFF. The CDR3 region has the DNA TGTGCCAGCAGCTTACGAACAGATAGGGACACTGAAGCTTTCTTT.

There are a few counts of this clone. CDR3 amino acids: CASSLGRRSYNEQFF. The CDR3 nucleotides read TGCGCCAGCAGCTTGGGACGGAGGTCCTACAATGAGCAGTTCTTC. The J gene is TRBJ2-1, the V gene TRBV5-1, with a tentative D call TRBD2 (5 bases). The CDR3 consists of 15 residues. V dropped 0 bases and J dropped 1 base, with 8 bases sitting between them. Germline V gene lookup returns CDR1 SGHRS and CDR2 YFSETQ.

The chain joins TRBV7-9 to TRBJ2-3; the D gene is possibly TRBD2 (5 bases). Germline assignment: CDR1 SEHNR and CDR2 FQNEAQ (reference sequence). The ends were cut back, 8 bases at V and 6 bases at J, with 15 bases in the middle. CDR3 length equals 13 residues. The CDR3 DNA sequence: TGTGCCAGCGCCGTAGGTGAGGGCGATACGCAGTATTTT. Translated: CASAVGEGDTQYF. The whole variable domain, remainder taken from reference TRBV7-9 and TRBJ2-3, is DTGVSQNPRHKITKRGQNVTFRCDPISEHNRLYWYRQTLGQGPEFLTYFQNEAQLEKSRLLSDRFSAERPKGSFSTLEIQRTEQGDSAMYLCASAVGEGDTQYFGPGTRLTVL.

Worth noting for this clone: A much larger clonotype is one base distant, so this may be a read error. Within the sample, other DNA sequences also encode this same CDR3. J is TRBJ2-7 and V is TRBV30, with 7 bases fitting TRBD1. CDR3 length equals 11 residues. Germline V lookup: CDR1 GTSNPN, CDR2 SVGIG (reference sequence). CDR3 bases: TGTGCCTGGGGACAGGTCTACGAACAGTACTTC. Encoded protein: CAWGQVYEQYF. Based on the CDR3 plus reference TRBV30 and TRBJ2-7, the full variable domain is SQTIHQWPATLVQPVGSPLSLECTVEGTSNPNLYWYRQAAGRGLQLLFYSVGIGQISSEVPQNLSASRPQDRQFILSSKKLLLSDSGFYLCAWGQVYEQYFGPGTRLTVT.

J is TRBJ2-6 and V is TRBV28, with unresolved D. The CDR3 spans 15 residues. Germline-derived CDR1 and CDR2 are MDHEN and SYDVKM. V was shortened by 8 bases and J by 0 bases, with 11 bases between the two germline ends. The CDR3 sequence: CASGLSSSGANVLTF. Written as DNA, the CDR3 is TGTGCCAGCGGGTTGAGCTCCTCTGGGGCCAACGTCCTGACTTTC. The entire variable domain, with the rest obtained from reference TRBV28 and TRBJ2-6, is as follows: DVKVTQSSRYLVKRTGEKVFLECVQDMDHENMFWYRQDPGLGLRLIYFSYDVKMKEKGDIPEGYSVSREKKERFSLILESASTNQTSMYLCASGLSSSGANVLTFGAGSRLTVL.

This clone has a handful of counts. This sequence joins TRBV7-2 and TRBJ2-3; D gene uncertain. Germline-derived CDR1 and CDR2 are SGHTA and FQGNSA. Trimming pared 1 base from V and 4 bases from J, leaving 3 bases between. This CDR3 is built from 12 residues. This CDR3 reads CASSLGPDTQYF. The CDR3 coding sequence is TGTGCCAGCAGCTTAGGCCCAGATACGCAGTATTTT.

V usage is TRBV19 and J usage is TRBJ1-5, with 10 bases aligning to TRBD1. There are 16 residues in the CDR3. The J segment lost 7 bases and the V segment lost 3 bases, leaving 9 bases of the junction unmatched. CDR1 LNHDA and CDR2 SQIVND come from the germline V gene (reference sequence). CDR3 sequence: CASSIISGQGMQPQHF. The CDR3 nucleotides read TGTGCCAGTAGTATTATCTCGGGACAGGGGATGCAGCCCCAGCATTTT.

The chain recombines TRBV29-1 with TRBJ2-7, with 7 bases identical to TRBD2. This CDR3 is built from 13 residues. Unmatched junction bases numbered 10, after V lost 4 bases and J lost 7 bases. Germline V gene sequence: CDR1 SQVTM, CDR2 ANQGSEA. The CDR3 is CSVVPLRGGEQYF. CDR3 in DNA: TGCAGCGTTGTCCCACTCCGGGGAGGGGAGCAGTACTTC.

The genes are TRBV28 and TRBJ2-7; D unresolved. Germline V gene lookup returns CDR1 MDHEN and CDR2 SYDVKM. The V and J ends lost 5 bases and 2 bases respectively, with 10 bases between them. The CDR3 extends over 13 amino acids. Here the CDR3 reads CASSPRTTYEQYF. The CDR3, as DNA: TGTGCCAGCAGTCCCCGCACAACCTACGAGCAGTACTTC. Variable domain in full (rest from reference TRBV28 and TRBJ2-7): DVKVTQSSRYLVKRTGEKVFLECVQDMDHENMFWYRQDPGLGLRLIYFSYDVKMKEKGDIPEGYSVSREKKERFSLILESASTNQTSMYLCASSPRTTYEQYFGPGTRLTVT.

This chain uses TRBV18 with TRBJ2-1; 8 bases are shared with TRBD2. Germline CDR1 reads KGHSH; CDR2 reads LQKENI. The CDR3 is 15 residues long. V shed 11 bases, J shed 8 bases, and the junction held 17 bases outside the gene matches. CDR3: CAGQRSSGGMDEQFF. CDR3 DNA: TGTGCCGGCCAGCGGTCGAGCGGGGGAATGGATGAGCAGTTCTTC.

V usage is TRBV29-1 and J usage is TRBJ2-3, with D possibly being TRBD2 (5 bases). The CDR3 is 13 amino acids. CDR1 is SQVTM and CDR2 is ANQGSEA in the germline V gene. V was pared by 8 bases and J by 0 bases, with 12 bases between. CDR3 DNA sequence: TGCAGCTCGGGGAAGGACAGCACAGATACGCAGTATTTT. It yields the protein CSSGKDSTDTQYF.

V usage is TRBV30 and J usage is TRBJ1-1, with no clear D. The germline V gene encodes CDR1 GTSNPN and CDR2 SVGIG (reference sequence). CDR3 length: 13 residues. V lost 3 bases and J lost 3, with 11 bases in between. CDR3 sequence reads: CAWRQSLYTEAFF. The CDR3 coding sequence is TGTGCCTGGAGACAATCCCTTTACACTGAAGCTTTCTTT.

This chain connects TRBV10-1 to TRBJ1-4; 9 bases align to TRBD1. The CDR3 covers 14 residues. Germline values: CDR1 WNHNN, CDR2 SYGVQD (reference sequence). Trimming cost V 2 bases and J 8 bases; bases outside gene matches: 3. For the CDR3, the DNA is TGCGCCAGCAGTGAGACGGGACAGGGAGAAAAACTGTTTTTT. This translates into CASSETGQGEKLFF.

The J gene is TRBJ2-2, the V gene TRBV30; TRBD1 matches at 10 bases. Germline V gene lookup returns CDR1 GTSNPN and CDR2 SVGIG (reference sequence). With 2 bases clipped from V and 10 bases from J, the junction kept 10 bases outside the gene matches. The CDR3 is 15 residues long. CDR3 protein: CAWSPGTGEAEELFF. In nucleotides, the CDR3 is TGTGCCTGGAGTCCCGGGACAGGGGAGGCTGAGGAGCTGTTTTTT.

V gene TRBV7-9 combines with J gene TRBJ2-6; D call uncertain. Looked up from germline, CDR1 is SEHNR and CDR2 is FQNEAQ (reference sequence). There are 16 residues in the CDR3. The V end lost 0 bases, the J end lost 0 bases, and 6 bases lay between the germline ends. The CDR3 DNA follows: TGTGCCAGCAGCTTAGCGGATATCTCTGGGGCCAACGTCCTGACTTTC. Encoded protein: CASSLADISGANVLTF.